This T cell receptor (beta chain) was documented in a study of blood T cell repertoires in COVID-19. Study details: Sources were T cells, B-cell-depleted T cells, or PBMCs; the material itself was cDNA or gDNA.

This clone was seen a single time. The length of the CDR3 is 15 residues. The V end lost 8 bases, the J end lost 10 bases, and 24 bases lay between the germline ends. The V gene's germline CDR1 is LGHNA and CDR2 YNFKEQ. In the original workflow: The authors estimated nucleated cell counts from reference gene primer amplification. Clones were read by immunoSEQ multiplex PCR, and TCRdb kept only the in-frame ones, dropping some. V, J and clone size are those of that table, while D and trimming were read from the DNA. The sample holds fewer than 60,000 clones, about 90% seen once. The source of this sequence is a human donor in a cohort sampled during active COVID-19. The rearrangement joins TRBV4-2 to TRBJ2-1, with a weak D call TRBD2 (7 bases). Sequenced: peripheral blood. The chain's CDR3 is CASSQFGGGKREQFF. In DNA form, the CDR3 reads TGTGCCAGCTCACAGTTTGGGGGGGGCAAGAGAGAGCAGTTCTTC.